These 20 T cell receptor beta chains came from one sample sequenced in a study of T cells after yellow fever vaccination. TCRdb itself ran the 5' RACE reads through MiXCR, one entry per CDR3 protein. Of hundreds of thousands of distinct CDR3 sequences listed, about 13% are singletons. This sample comprised PBMCs, obtained on the day of the yellow fever booster vaccination. These receptors were taken from a young man who received the YFV17D yellow fever vaccine.

This clonotype was counted between two and nine times. Since a much larger clone is just one base distant, this may be a read error. V is TRBV5-6 and J is TRBJ2-5; no reliable D call. Germline V gives CDR1 SGHDT, CDR2 YYEEEE. The CDR3 consists of 13 residues. Trimming took off 4 bases at V and 5 bases at J, with 12 bases between the two ends. This chain's CDR3 is CASSLRHGETQYF. The CDR3 coding sequence is TGTGCCAGCAGCCTCAGACACGGGGAGACCCAGTACTTC.

V gene TRBV19 combines with J gene TRBJ2-1; D gene uncertain. Trimming cost V 4 bases and J 5 bases, with 21 bases left between them. CDR1 is LNHDA and CDR2 is SQIVND in the germline V gene (reference sequence). This CDR3 has 17 amino acids. CDR3 sequence: CASSTWLVLVPHNEQFF. CDR3 DNA: TGTGCCAGTAGTACGTGGCTAGTCCTCGTTCCCCACAATGAGCAGTTCTTC.

The chain carries TRBV9 and TRBJ2-7, with D possibly being TRBD1 or TRBD2 (5 bases each). CDR3 length: 15 residues. V was pared by 4 bases and J by 0 bases, with 14 bases between. Germline V gives CDR1 SGDLS, CDR2 YYNGEE. The CDR3, as DNA: TGTGCCAGCAGCCCCGCCGGGACGGTCTCCTACGAGCAGTACTTC. This codes for CASSPAGTVSYEQYF.

This clonotype was recorded once. The chain has TRBV2 and TRBJ2-4; D unresolved. The CDR3 has 13 amino acids. Trimming removed 7 bases at V and 7 bases at J, with 14 bases between. The germline V gene encodes CDR1 SNHLY and CDR2 FYNNEI. The chain's CDR3 is CASMLPLGNIQYF. CDR3 DNA sequence: TGTGCCAGCATGCTCCCGCTCGGGAACATTCAGTACTTC.

This clonotype was seen ten or more times. The rearrangement links TRBV12-3 or TRBV12-4 to TRBJ2-3, with D perhaps TRBD2 (5 bases). The CDR3 has 13 residues. The V and J ends lost 7 bases and 3 bases respectively, with 11 bases between them. CDR3: CASTLGGTDTQYF. CDR3 nucleotide sequence: TGTGCCAGCACCCTAGGCGGGACAGATACGCAGTATTTT.

This clonotype was observed a handful of times. The V call is TRBV10-2, the J call TRBJ2-7; possibly TRBD2 for D (5 bases). The germline V gene has CDR1 WSHSY and CDR2 SAAADI. V lost 7 bases to trimming and J lost 5 bases, with 15 bases between them. This CDR3 region has 13 residues. The CDR3: CASTSIRRDEQYF. CDR3 nucleotide sequence: TGCGCCAGCACCTCTATCCGGCGGGACGAGCAGTACTTC.

V is TRBV2 and J is TRBJ2-3; D is perhaps TRBD2 (6 bases). From germline, CDR1 is SNHLY and CDR2 FYNNEI. The CDR3 contains 15 residues. The V end lost 6 bases, the J end lost 4 bases, and 17 bases lay between the germline ends. For the CDR3, the DNA is TGTGCCAGCAGGAGGACTAACCTCGAGGCAGATACGCAGTATTTT. Translated, it gives CASRRTNLEADTQYF.

The V call is TRBV20-1, the J call TRBJ2-3; TRBD2 matches at 10 bases. The CDR3 is 14 residues long. Germline V lookup: CDR1 DFQATT, CDR2 SNEGSKA (reference sequence). V gave up 3 bases and J gave up 3 bases; unmatched junction bases: 3. In DNA form, the CDR3 reads TGCAGTGCTAGGCCTAGCGGGAGTACAGATACGCAGTATTTT. Encoded protein: CSARPSGSTDTQYF.

The chain combines TRBV25-1 with TRBJ1-4; D is unresolved. Trimming left V 3 bases short and J 8 bases short, with 7 bases between. The CDR3 runs 12 residues. Germline CDR1 and CDR2: MGHDK and SYGVNS. CDR3 in DNA: TGTGCCAGCAGTGATGATGGGGAAAAACTGTTTTTT. Its translation: CASSDDGEKLFF.

The chain couples TRBV20-1 to TRBJ2-7; TRBD2 is a possible D gene (7 bases). Germline V gene data show CDR1 as DFQATT and CDR2 as SNEGSKA (reference sequence). Trimming left V 5 bases short and J 3 bases short, with 17 bases between. The CDR3 contains 14 residues. CDR3 sequence (DNA): TGCAGTGCTTGGGAGGGGGAGGGGAACTACGAGCAGTACTTC. The encoded protein is CSAWEGEGNYEQYF.

Comments on this clonotype: Germline is not matched at one junction end, which may reflect a read error. The chain joins TRBV12-3 or TRBV12-4 to TRBJ2-2; 9 nucleotides align to TRBD2. The CDR3 has 17 residues. The DNA of the CDR3 is TGTGCCAGCAGTTCCGTGGGGACTAGCATAAACATCGGGGAGCTGTTTTTT. This translates into CASSSVGTSINIGELFF.

J is TRBJ2-3 and V is TRBV20-1, with D perhaps TRBD2 (6 bases). Germline assignment: CDR1 DFQATT and CDR2 SNEGSKA (reference sequence). The ends were cut back, 2 bases at V and 3 bases at J, with 15 bases in the middle. The CDR3 has 15 residues. CDR3 DNA sequence: TGCAGTGCTAGACGGGACTCCTTTCTAACAGATACGCAGTATTTT. Encoded protein: CSARRDSFLTDTQYF.

The V call is TRBV7-9, the J call TRBJ1-1; no clear D. The CDR3 covers 12 residues. Germline-derived CDR1 and CDR2 are SEHNR and FQNEAQ (reference sequence). The V and J ends lost 5 bases and 8 bases respectively, with 12 bases between them. DNA of the CDR3: TGTGCCAGCAGCCCAAGTCCGGGGGAAGCTTTCTTT. Encoded protein: CASSPSPGEAFF.

The J gene is TRBJ2-4, the V gene TRBV4-2; TRBD2 matches 16 bases. Germline lookup yields CDR1 LGHNA and CDR2 YNFKEQ. The J segment lost 3 bases and the V segment lost 4 bases, leaving 12 bases of the junction unmatched. This CDR3 spans 20 amino acids. The CDR3 sequence: CASSPGGLAGGREVKNIQYF. The DNA of the CDR3 is TGTGCCAGCAGCCCCGGGGGACTAGCGGGAGGGCGAGAGGTCAAAAACATTCAGTACTTC.

The chain uses TRBV5-4 and TRBJ2-2; 7 positions match TRBD1. Germline CDR1 SGHNT, CDR2 YYREEE (reference sequence). V shed 4 bases and J 3 bases; nucleotides not matched to a gene: 9. The CDR3 spans 16 residues. The CDR3 region has the DNA TGTGCCAGCAGCCCCATCAGGGGGATGGACACCGGGGAGCTGTTTTTT. Residues: CASSPIRGMDTGELFF.

V gene TRBV5-5 combines with J gene TRBJ2-2; D remains ambiguous. V lost 0 bases, J lost 3 bases, and 12 bases lay in between. The germline gives CDR1 SGHKS, CDR2 YYEKEE (reference sequence). This CDR3 has 16 amino acids. This chain's CDR3 is CASSLGPATHTGELFF. The CDR3 nucleotides are TGTGCCAGCAGCTTGGGGCCAGCGACCCACACCGGGGAGCTGTTTTTT.

This clonotype was counted many times. The V gene is TRBV5-4, the J gene TRBJ2-1; 8 bases are a match to TRBD1. The V and J ends lost 2 bases and 8 bases, in that order; junction bases with no gene match: 9. Germline CDR1 reads SGHNT; CDR2 reads YYREEE (reference sequence). CDR3 length equals 15 residues. CDR3 bases: TGTGCCAGCAGCTTAGCCCGACAGGGGATAGATGAGCAGTTCTTC. Amino acid sequence: CASSLARQGIDEQFF. The full variable domain, in which reference TRBV5-4 and TRBJ2-1 provide the parts outside the CDR3, is ETGVTQSPTHLIKTRGQQVTLRCSSQSGHNTVSWYQQALGQGPQFIFQYYREEENGRGNFPPRFSGLQFPNYSSELNVNALELDDSALYLCASSLARQGIDEQFFGPGTRLTVL.

The chain is built from TRBV15 and TRBJ1-6; D gene unclear. V lost 0 bases and J lost 8, with 8 bases in between. CDR3 length: 14 amino acids. Germline V lookup: CDR1 LNHNV, CDR2 YYDKDF (reference sequence). CDR3 bases: TGTGCCACCAGCAGAGATATGGGCCATTCACCCCTCCACTTT. Its protein product is CATSRDMGHSPLHF. The whole variable domain, filled in from reference TRBV15 and TRBJ1-6, reads DAMVIQNPRYQVTQFGKPVTLSCSQTLNHNVMYWYQQKSSQAPKLLFHYYDKDFNNEADTPDNFQSRRPNTSFCFLDIRSPGLGDTAMYLCATSRDMGHSPLHFGNGTRLTVT.

A remark on this clonotype: One junction end does not reproduce the germline sequence, and a read error may be involved. CDR3 residues: CASSLHGGF. The CDR3 nucleotides are TGTGCCAGCAGTCTCCATGGAGGGTTT. The chain uses TRBV12-3 or TRBV12-4 and TRBJ1-3, with D unresolved. The CDR3 extends over 9 amino acids.

This clonotype has more than one count but fewer than ten. This chain uses TRBV7-9 with TRBJ2-5; D is perhaps TRBD1 (6 bases). V shed 4 bases and J shed 4 bases, with 10 bases lying between them. Germline assignment: CDR1 SEHNR and CDR2 FQNEAQ (reference sequence). The CDR3 sequence is 13 residues long. In nucleotides, the CDR3 is TGTGCCAGCAGCTCTGGGGGCCCAGAGACCCAGTACTTC. Its protein is CASSSGGPETQYF.